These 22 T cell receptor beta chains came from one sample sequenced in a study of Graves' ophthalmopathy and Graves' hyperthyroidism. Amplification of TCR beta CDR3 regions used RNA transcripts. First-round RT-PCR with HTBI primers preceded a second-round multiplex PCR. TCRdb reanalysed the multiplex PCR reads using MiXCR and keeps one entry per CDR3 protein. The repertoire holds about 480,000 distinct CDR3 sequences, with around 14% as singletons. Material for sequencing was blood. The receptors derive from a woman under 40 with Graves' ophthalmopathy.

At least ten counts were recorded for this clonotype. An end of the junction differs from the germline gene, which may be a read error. The CDR3 coding sequence is TGTGCTAGCAGCTTAGCCAGGACTAGCGGGGAGACCCAGTACTTC. This encodes CASSLARTSGETQYF. The chain joins TRBV7-7 to TRBJ2-5, with 11 bases matching TRBD2. Germline loops: CDR1 SSHAT, CDR2 FNYEAQ (reference sequence). The CDR3 sequence is 15 residues long.

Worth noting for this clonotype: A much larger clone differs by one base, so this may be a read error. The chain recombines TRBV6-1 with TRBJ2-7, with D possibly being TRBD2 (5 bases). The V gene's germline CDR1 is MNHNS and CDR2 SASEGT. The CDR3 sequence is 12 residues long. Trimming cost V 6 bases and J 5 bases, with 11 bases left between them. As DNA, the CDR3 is TGTGCCAGCAGCCAAGGAGGCGACGAGCAGTACTTC. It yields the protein CASSQGGDEQYF.

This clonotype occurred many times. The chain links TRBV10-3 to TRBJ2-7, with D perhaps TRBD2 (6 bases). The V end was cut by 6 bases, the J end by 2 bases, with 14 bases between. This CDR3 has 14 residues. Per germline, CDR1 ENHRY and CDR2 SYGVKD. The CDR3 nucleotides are TGTGCCATCAGAACTGACATAGCGGCCTACGAGCAGTACTTC. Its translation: CAIRTDIAAYEQYF.

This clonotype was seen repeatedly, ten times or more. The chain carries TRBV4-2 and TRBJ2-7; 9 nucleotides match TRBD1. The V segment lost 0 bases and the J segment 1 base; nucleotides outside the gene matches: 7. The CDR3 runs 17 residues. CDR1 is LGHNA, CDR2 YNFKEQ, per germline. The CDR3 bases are TGTGCCAGCAGCCAAGAAGGGACAGGGTTGGTATCCTACGAGCAGTACTTC. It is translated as CASSQEGTGLVSYEQYF.

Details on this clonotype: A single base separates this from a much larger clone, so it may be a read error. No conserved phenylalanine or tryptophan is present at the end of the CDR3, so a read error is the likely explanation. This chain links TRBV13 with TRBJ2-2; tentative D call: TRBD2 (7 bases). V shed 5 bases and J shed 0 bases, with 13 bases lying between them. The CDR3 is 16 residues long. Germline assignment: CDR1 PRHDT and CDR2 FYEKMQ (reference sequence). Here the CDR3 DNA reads TGTGCCAGCAGCCCCAAGGGGGGGACGAACACCGGGGAGCTGTTTCTT. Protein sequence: CASSPKGGTNTGELFL.

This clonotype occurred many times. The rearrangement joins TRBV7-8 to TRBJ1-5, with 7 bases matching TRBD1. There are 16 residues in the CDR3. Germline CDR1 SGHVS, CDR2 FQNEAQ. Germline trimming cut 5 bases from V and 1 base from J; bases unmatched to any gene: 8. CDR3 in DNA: TGTGCCAGCAGCCCGCCGGGGACAGTAAGCAATCAGCCCCAGCATTTT. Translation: CASSPPGTVSNQPQHF.

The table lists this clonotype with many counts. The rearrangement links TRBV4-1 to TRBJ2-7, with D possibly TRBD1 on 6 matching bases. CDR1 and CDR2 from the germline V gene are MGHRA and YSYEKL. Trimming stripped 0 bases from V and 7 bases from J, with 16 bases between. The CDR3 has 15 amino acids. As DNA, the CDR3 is TGCGCCAGCAGCCAAGATTTTTACGTCAGGGGAGAGCAGTACTTC. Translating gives CASSQDFYVRGEQYF.

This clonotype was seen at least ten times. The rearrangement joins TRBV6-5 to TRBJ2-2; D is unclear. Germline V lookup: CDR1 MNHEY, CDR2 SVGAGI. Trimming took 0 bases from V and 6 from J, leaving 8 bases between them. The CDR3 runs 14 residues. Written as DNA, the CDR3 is TGTGCCAGCAGTTACTCGCTTCGGCCCGGGGAGCTGTTTTTT. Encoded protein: CASSYSLRPGELFF.

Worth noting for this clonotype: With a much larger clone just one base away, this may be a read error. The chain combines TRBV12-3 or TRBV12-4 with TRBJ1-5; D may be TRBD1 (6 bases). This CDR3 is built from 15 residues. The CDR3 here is CASNLGGAGNQPQHF. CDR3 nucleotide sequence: TGTGCCAGCAATTTAGGGGGGGCAGGCAATCAGCCCCAGCATTTT.

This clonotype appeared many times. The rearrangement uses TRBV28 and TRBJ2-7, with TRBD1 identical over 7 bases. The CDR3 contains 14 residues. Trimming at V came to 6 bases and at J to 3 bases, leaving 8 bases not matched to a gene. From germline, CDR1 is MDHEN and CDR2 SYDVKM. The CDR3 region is CASSTDRDRYEQYF. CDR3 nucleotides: TGTGCCAGCAGCACCGACAGGGATCGCTACGAGCAGTACTTC.

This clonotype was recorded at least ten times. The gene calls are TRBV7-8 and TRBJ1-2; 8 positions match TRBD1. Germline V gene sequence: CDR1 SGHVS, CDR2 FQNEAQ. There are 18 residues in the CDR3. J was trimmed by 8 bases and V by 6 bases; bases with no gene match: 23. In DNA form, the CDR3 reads TGTGCCAGCAGTCGGATTACCTTGACAGGGGCAGGCTTCGACGGCTACACCTTC. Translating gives CASSRITLTGAGFDGYTF.

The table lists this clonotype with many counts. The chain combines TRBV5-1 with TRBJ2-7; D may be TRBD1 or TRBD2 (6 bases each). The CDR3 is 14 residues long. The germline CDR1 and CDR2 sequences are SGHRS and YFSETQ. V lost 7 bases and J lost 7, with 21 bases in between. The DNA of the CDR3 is TGCGCCAGCCGGATGCCGGGGGCTCTGGGTGAGCAGTACTTC. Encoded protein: CASRMPGALGEQYF. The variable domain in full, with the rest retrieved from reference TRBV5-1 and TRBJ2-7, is KAGVTQTPRYLIKTRGQQVTLSCSPISGHRSVSWYQQTPGQGLQFLFEYFSETQRNKGNFPGRFSGRQFSNSRSEMNVSTLELGDSALYLCASRMPGALGEQYFGPGTRLTVT.

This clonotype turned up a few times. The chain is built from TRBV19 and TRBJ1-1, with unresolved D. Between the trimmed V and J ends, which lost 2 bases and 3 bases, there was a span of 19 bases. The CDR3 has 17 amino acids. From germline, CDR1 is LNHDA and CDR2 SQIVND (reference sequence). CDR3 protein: CASSIRRQNTFDTEAFF. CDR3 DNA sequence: TGTGCCAGTAGTATAAGGAGACAAAACACTTTCGACACTGAAGCTTTCTTT.

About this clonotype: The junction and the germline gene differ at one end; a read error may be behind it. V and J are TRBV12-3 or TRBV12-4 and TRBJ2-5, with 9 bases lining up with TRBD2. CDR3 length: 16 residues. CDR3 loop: CARSRGSGSPQETQYF. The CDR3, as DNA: TGTGCCCGCAGCCGGGGTAGCGGGAGTCCCCAAGAGACCCAGTACTTC.

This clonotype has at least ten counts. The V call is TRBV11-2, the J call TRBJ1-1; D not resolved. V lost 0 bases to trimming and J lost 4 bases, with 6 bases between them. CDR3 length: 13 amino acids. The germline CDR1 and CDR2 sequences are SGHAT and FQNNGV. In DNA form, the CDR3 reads TGTGCCAGCAGCTTAGAGACACGCACTGAAGCTTTCTTT. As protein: CASSLETRTEAFF.

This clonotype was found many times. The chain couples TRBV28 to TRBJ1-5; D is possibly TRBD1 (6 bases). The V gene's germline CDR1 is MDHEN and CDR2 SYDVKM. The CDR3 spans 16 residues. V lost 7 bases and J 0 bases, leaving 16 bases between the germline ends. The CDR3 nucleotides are TGTGCCAGCATCCCAGTAGGGGGTGGTAGCAATCAGCCCCAGCATTTT. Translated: CASIPVGGGSNQPQHF.

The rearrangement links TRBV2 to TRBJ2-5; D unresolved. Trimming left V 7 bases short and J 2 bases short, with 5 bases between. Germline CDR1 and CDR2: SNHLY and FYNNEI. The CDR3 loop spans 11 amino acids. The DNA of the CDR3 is TGTGCCAGCACCCGTCAAGAGACCCAGTACTTC. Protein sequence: CASTRQETQYF.

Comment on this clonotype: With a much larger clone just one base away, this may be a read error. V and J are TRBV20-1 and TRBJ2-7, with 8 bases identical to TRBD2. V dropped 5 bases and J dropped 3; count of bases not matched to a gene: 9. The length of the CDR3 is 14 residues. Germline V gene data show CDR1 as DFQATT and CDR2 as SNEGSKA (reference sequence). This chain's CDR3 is CSAPSAGGLYEQYF. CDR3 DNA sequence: TGCAGTGCTCCCTCGGCGGGGGGCCTCTACGAGCAGTACTTC.

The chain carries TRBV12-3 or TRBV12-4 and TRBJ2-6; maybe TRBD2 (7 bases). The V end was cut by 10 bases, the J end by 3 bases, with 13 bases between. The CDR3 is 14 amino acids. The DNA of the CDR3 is TGTGCCACCTGCGGGGGCTATGGGGCCAACGTCCTGACTTTC. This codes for CATCGGYGANVLTF.

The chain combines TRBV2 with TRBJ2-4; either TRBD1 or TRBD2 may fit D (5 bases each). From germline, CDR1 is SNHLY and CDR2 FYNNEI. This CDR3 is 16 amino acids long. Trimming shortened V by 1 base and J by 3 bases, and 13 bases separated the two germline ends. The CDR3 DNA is TGTGCCAGCAGTGAAGGGGGGATCCTCCGCAAAAACATTCAGTACTTC. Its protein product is CASSEGGILRKNIQYF.

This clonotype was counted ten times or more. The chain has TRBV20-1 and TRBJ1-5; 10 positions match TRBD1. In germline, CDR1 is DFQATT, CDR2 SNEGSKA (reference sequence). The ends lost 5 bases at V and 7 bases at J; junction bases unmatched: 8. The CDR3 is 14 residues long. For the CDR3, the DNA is TGCAGTGCTTCTCCGGGACAGGGGATACAGCCCCAGCATTTT. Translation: CSASPGQGIQPQHF.

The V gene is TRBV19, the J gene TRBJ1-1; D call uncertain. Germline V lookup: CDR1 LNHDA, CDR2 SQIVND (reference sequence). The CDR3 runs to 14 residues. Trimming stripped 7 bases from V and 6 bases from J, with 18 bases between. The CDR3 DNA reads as TGTGCCAGTACCTGGCGGGGTGAATGGTCTGAAGCTTTCTTT. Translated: CASTWRGEWSEAFF.